The T cell receptor beta chain under discussion was sequenced for a study of blood T cell repertoires in COVID-19. The count of this clone is one. The table came from immunoSEQ multiplex PCR; TCRdb's copy has only in-frame clones and leaves some out. This sample has more than 400,000 clones, with 70% to 90% found just once. The CDR3 spans 15 residues. Germline values: CDR1 SGHTA, CDR2 FQGNSA. Trimming pared 1 base from V and 5 bases from J, leaving 12 bases between. This receptor was taken from a human donor in a cohort sampled during active COVID-19. The chain carries TRBV7-2 and TRBJ1-5; D is possibly TRBD1 (6 bases). The specimen sequenced was peripheral blood. This CDR3 is CASSLGVAGDQPQHF. CDR3 in DNA: TGTGCCAGCAGCTTAGGGGTGGCAGGGGATCAGCCCCAGCATTTT.